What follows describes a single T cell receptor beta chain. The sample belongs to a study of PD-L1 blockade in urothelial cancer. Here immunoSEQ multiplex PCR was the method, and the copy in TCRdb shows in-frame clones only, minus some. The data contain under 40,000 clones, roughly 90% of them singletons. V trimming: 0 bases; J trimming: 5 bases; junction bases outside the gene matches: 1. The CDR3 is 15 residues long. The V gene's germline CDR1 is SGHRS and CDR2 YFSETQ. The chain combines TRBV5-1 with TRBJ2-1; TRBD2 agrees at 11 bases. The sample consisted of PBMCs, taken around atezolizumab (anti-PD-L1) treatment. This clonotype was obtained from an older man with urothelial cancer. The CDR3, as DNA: TGCGCCAGCAGCTTGGTACTAGCGGGAGACAATGAGCAGTTCTTC. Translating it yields CASSLVLAGDNEQFF.